A single sample is the source of the 32 T cell receptor beta chains below, sequenced in a study of CD8 T cells in Susac syndrome (dated 2019 in TCRdb). The library relied on the immunoSEQ multiplex PCR assay. RNA was extracted using the RNeasy kit, and roughly 0.45 to 1 microgram was reverse transcribed with random hexamers. Through fastp at Q25 and MiXCR, TCRdb rebuilt clones from the public reads, retaining in-frame beta chains. Every entry covers one CDR3 protein and lists the most common genes and DNA from its rows. The sample table shows 200,000 or so distinct CDR3 sequences, and roughly 92% are seen once. The top ten clonotypes cover 0.1% to 0.15% of the sample. The specimen was CD8+ T cells from PBMCs. Receptors were obtained from a human donor with multiple sclerosis.

The chain links TRBV12-3 or TRBV12-4 to TRBJ1-5; maybe TRBD1 (6 bases). The V gene lost 5 bases and the J gene lost 0 bases, with 11 bases spanning the gap. The CDR3 covers 15 residues. CDR3 amino acids: CASSNQGSSNQPQHF. CDR3 nucleotides: TGTGCCAGCAGTAACCAGGGGTCTAGCAATCAGCCCCAGCATTTT.

The chain has TRBV19 and TRBJ1-5; D ambiguous. The CDR3 sequence is 12 residues long. The V end lost 5 bases, the J end lost 6 bases, and 8 bases lay between the germline ends. Germline V gene data show CDR1 as LNHDA and CDR2 as SQIVND (reference sequence). The CDR3 spells CASSFPSQPQHF. Here the CDR3 DNA reads TGTGCCAGTAGTTTCCCTAGTCAGCCCCAGCATTTT. The full variable domain, completed using reference TRBV19 and TRBJ1-5, is DGGITQSPKYLFRKEGQNVTLSCEQNLNHDAMYWYRQDPGQGLRLIYYSQIVNDFQKGDIAEGYSVSREKKESFPLTVTSAQKNPTAFYLCASSFPSQPQHFGDGTRLSIL.

This clonotype was recorded once. The rearrangement links TRBV15 to TRBJ2-3, with D tentatively TRBD1 (6 bases). There are 12 residues in the CDR3. Per the germline V gene, CDR1 is LNHNV and CDR2 is YYDKDF (reference sequence). The ends were cut back, 6 bases at V and 6 bases at J, with 10 bases in the middle. In nucleotides, the CDR3 is TGTGCCACCAGGGGGGCTCTGGATACGCAGTATTTT. As protein: CATRGALDTQYF.

The CDR3 DNA reads TGTGCCAGCAGTTACTCCCGGGACAGGGGCACTGAAGCTTTCTTT. Translated: CASSYSRDRGTEAFF. J is TRBJ1-1 and V is TRBV6-2 or TRBV6-3; TRBD1 agrees at 10 bases. Germline V gene lookup returns CDR1 MNHEY and CDR2 SVGEGT. The length of the CDR3 is 15 residues. V lost 0 bases and J lost 4; bases outside the gene matches: 2.

In DNA, the CDR3 is TGTGCCAGCAACATTCGGGGATCTGGGGCCAACGTCCTGACTTTC. Translation: CASNIRGSGANVLTF. The gene calls are TRBV11-3 and TRBJ2-6, with D maybe TRBD2 (5 bases). V shed 7 bases and J shed 1 base, with 11 bases lying between them. CDR3 length: 15 amino acids. Germline V gene lookup returns CDR1 SGHNT and CDR2 YENEEA.

The chain combines TRBV10-2 with TRBJ2-7; 9 bases agree with TRBD2. Germline V gene data show CDR1 as WSHSY and CDR2 as SAAADI. CDR3 size: 13 residues. V lost 4 bases, J lost 4 bases, and 2 bases stayed unmatched. CDR3 nucleotides: TGCGCCAGCAGTGCTAGCGGGATATACGAGCAGTACTTC. Translated, it gives CASSASGIYEQYF.

The rearrangement joins TRBV7-8 to TRBJ2-3, with D hard to call. V lost 1 base and J 3 bases, leaving 11 bases between the germline ends. This CDR3 region has 15 residues. Germline CDR1 and CDR2: SGHVS and FQNEAQ. DNA for the CDR3: TGTGCCAGCAGCTTAGGTTCACCAGCGACAGATACGCAGTATTTT. It translates to CASSLGSPATDTQYF.

This clonotype was seen only a few times. This chain uses TRBV3-1 with TRBJ2-3; 8 bases line up with TRBD2. Germline trimming cut 4 bases from V and 3 bases from J; bases unmatched to any gene: 12. This CDR3 spans 17 amino acids. The germline V gene has CDR1 LGHDT and CDR2 YNNKEL (reference sequence). In DNA form, the CDR3 reads TGTGCCAGCAGCCCTAAAGGCCTAAGCGGGGGTACAGATACGCAGTATTTT. Translation gives CASSPKGLSGGTDTQYF.

This clonotype was picked up one time. This sequence joins TRBV6-4 and TRBJ2-7; 13 positions agree with TRBD2. This CDR3 comprises 15 residues. Germline CDR1 and CDR2: MRHNA and SNTAGT. V shed 2 bases and J 4 bases; nucleotides not matched to a gene: 2. CDR3 in DNA: TGTGCCAGCAGTGACGAGACTAGCGGGGGGTACGAGCAGTACTTC. Protein sequence: CASSDETSGGYEQYF.

This clonotype was observed a single time. The chain has TRBV3-1 and TRBJ1-4, with D unclear. The CDR3 runs 14 residues. Trimming shortened V by 1 base and J by 7 bases, and 10 bases separated the two germline ends. Germline loops: CDR1 LGHDT, CDR2 YNNKEL (reference sequence). CDR3 sequence: CASSQGSGGEKLFF. CDR3 nucleotides: TGTGCCAGCAGCCAAGGGTCAGGCGGTGAAAAACTGTTTTTT.

The chain has TRBV6-4 and TRBJ2-3, with D maybe TRBD2 (5 bases). This CDR3 has 15 residues. Trimming took off 9 bases at V and 2 bases at J, with 18 bases between the two ends. CDR1 and CDR2 (germline): MRHNA, SNTAGT. The CDR3 loop reads CARTTDSLPTDTQYF. Written as DNA, the CDR3 is TGTGCCAGGACTACGGACTCCCTCCCCACAGATACGCAGTATTTT.

V is TRBV9 and J is TRBJ1-4; D gene uncertain. The CDR3 is 14 amino acids. The V end was cut by 0 bases, the J end by 6 bases, with 9 bases between. The germline V gene has CDR1 SGDLS and CDR2 YYNGEE. This CDR3 reads CASSVGRRDEKLFF. CDR3 DNA: TGTGCCAGCAGCGTAGGTAGGAGGGATGAAAAACTGTTTTTT.

Points on this clonotype: The DNA is left out, because the CDR3 cannot be placed on it with certainty; the CDR3 is given as TCRdb lists it. The chain links TRBV6-2 or TRBV6-3 to TRBJ2-5; the table calls TRBD1, which could not be checked here. The CDR3 extends over 15 residues, inclusive of both ends. The germline CDR1 and CDR2 sequences are MNHEY and SVGEGT. The CDR3 sequence is CASSSSGGQQETQYF.

The chain recombines TRBV19 with TRBJ2-7, with 9 bases fitting TRBD2. Germline V gene lookup returns CDR1 LNHDA and CDR2 SQIVND (reference sequence). This CDR3 is built from 14 residues. V lost 8 bases, J lost 1 base, and 6 bases stayed unmatched. CDR3 protein: CASCKREESYEQYF. CDR3 nucleotide sequence: TGTGCCAGTTGCAAGCGGGAGGAGTCCTACGAGCAGTACTTC.

This clonotype was counted once. V and J are TRBV28 and TRBJ2-7, with D perhaps matching TRBD2 (6 bases). Germline V CDR1 and CDR2: MDHEN, SYDVKM. The CDR3 length is 16 residues. V dropped 6 bases and J dropped 2 bases, with 20 bases sitting between them. The CDR3 sequence is CASSGVRGSHTYEQYF. CDR3 nucleotide sequence: TGTGCCAGCAGCGGGGTACGGGGGTCGCATACCTACGAGCAGTACTTC.

V and J are TRBV5-4 and TRBJ1-3; D uncertain. The germline V gene encodes CDR1 SGHNT and CDR2 YYREEE (reference sequence). This CDR3 is built from 14 residues. V was shortened by 4 bases and J by 2 bases, with 10 bases between the two germline ends. The CDR3 DNA reads as TGTGCCAGCAGCCCGACCCCAACTGGAAACACCATATATTTT. Residues: CASSPTPTGNTIYF.

This rearrangement joins TRBV29-1 to TRBJ2-3, with 9 positions matching TRBD2. With V trimmed by 1 base and J by 1 base, 9 bases remained unmatched. There are 17 residues in the CDR3. Germline CDR1 SQVTM, CDR2 ANQGSEA. The CDR3 loop is CSVEVLLAGLGTDTQYF. The CDR3 nucleotides are TGCAGCGTTGAAGTCCTACTAGCGGGCCTTGGCACAGATACGCAGTATTTT.

The chain uses TRBV9 and TRBJ2-3; possibly TRBD2 for D (6 bases). The V gene lost 0 bases and the J gene lost 2 bases, with 13 bases spanning the gap. From germline, CDR1 is SGDLS and CDR2 YYNGEE. CDR3 length equals 16 residues. CDR3: CASSVAGGALTDTQYF. The CDR3 DNA is TGTGCCAGCAGCGTAGCGGGCGGGGCTCTCACAGATACGCAGTATTTT.

The V gene is TRBV20-1, the J gene TRBJ2-1, with TRBD2 matching over 9 bases. CDR3 length: 15 amino acids. Germline-derived CDR1 and CDR2 are DFQATT and SNEGSKA (reference sequence). J lost 7 bases, V lost 0 bases, and 7 bases had no gene match. The CDR3 coding sequence is TGCAGTGCTAGAGACCCGGGACTAGCTACAAATGAGCAGTTCTTC. This translates into CSARDPGLATNEQFF.

The chain links TRBV5-6 to TRBJ2-7, with D perhaps matching TRBD1 (6 bases). Germline assignment: CDR1 SGHDT and CDR2 YYEEEE. V lost 4 bases and J lost 3, with 17 bases in between. This CDR3 spans 15 amino acids. The CDR3 DNA sequence: TGTGCCAGCAGCAATACGGGACACGGAATCTACGAGCAGTACTTC. It specifies CASSNTGHGIYEQYF.

The chain links TRBV9 to TRBJ2-2; a weak D match, TRBD1 (6 bases). The ends were cut back, 1 base at V and 5 bases at J, with 9 bases in the middle. In germline, CDR1 is SGDLS, CDR2 YYNGEE. The length of the CDR3 is 14 residues. CDR3 coding DNA: TGTGCCAGCAGCGTACAGGGACATACCGGGGAGCTGTTTTTT. This codes for CASSVQGHTGELFF.

This clonotype has only a few counts. The V and J genes are TRBV30 and TRBJ2-7; D unresolved. This CDR3 is built from 12 residues. Looked up from germline, CDR1 is GTSNPN and CDR2 is SVGIG (reference sequence). Trimming stripped 3 bases from V and 3 bases from J, with 9 bases between. The CDR3 nucleotides read TGTGCCTGGAGCGCCGCCAACTACGAGCAGTACTTC. Amino acid sequence: CAWSAANYEQYF.

The chain couples TRBV27 to TRBJ2-7; D may match TRBD1 or TRBD2 (5 bases each). Germline V gene lookup returns CDR1 MNHEY and CDR2 SMNVEV (reference sequence). Deletions cut 4 bases from V and 0 bases from J, with 13 bases between. The CDR3 has 15 residues. CDR3 sequence (DNA): TGTGCCAGCAGTTGGGGCGGAGGAAGCTCCTACGAGCAGTACTTC. It codes for CASSWGGGSSYEQYF.

The chain carries TRBV12-3 or TRBV12-4 and TRBJ2-6; weak D call: TRBD1 (6 bases). Trimming removed 10 bases at V and 0 bases at J, with 13 bases between. The CDR3 loop spans 15 amino acids. CDR3 DNA: TGTGCCAATCGGACAGATAGCTCTGGGGCCAACGTCCTGACTTTC. Translation gives CANRTDSSGANVLTF.

The chain has TRBV16 and TRBJ1-2, with D possibly TRBD1 on 6 matching bases. CDR1 and CDR2 (germline): KGHSY, FQNENV. V was pared by 3 bases and J by 5 bases, with 19 bases between. The length of the CDR3 is 16 residues. In DNA form, the CDR3 reads TGTGCCAGCAGCCACTCTGAGCGCGACAGGATTTATGGCTACACCTTC. Translation: CASSHSERDRIYGYTF.

The chain carries TRBV5-4 and TRBJ2-7; TRBD2 agrees at 10 bases. Germline values: CDR1 SGHNT, CDR2 YYREEE (reference sequence). The J segment lost 0 bases and the V segment lost 0 bases, leaving 9 bases of the junction unmatched. CDR3 size: 18 residues. The DNA of the CDR3 is TGTGCCAGCAGCTTGGGGTCTCTAGCGGGGGCCCCCTCCTACGAGCAGTACTTC. Encoded protein: CASSLGSLAGAPSYEQYF.

This sequence joins TRBV20-1 and TRBJ2-5, with a weak D call TRBD1 (6 bases). CDR1 is DFQATT, CDR2 SNEGSKA, per germline (reference sequence). CDR3 length equals 17 residues. V shed 0 bases and J shed 1 base, with 18 bases lying between them. The CDR3 region is CSARDLTGLGPQETQYF. The CDR3 bases are TGCAGTGCTAGAGACCTCACAGGGCTCGGGCCCCAAGAGACCCAGTACTTC.

This chain joins TRBV4-3 and TRBJ2-7; the D gene is possibly TRBD2 (6 bases). The V end lost 2 bases, the J end lost 3 bases, and 26 bases lay between the germline ends. From germline, CDR1 is LGHNA and CDR2 YSLEER. The CDR3 runs to 19 residues. CDR3 sequence (DNA): TGCGCCAGCAGCCAACAATGGGATTACAGCGGCGGGGAGGACTACGAGCAGTACTTC. Protein: CASSQQWDYSGGEDYEQYF.

This chain links TRBV20-1 with TRBJ1-5, with 8 bases fitting TRBD1. The CDR3 length is 14 residues. Germline V gene lookup returns CDR1 DFQATT and CDR2 SNEGSKA (reference sequence). After removal of 5 bases from V and 4 bases from J, the junction contained 7 bases not matched to a gene. Here the CDR3 DNA reads TGCAGTGCTCCTACAGGGGGATTGAATCAGCCCCAGCATTTT. Translation gives CSAPTGGLNQPQHF.

CDR3 DNA sequence: TGTGCCAGCAGCTTGGGGACAGCGTTTAACTATGGCTACACCTTC. Amino acids: CASSLGTAFNYGYTF. The chain has TRBV7-9 and TRBJ1-2; 7 nucleotides match TRBD1. Germline V lookup: CDR1 SEHNR, CDR2 FQNEAQ (reference sequence). V gave up 3 bases and J gave up 1 base; unmatched junction bases: 5. The CDR3 extends over 15 amino acids.

The chain has TRBV7-8 and TRBJ1-1; D unresolved. Deletions cut 2 bases from V and 7 bases from J, with 17 bases between. There are 15 residues in the CDR3. CDR1 is SGHVS, CDR2 FQNEAQ, per germline. In DNA form, the CDR3 reads TGTGCCAGCAGCTTATGGGTCCAGGCTGGAGGTGAAGCTTTCTTT. This codes for CASSLWVQAGGEAFF.

This clonotype has only one observation. This chain links TRBV7-8 with TRBJ2-3; D is unresolved. The germline CDR1 and CDR2 sequences are SGHVS and FQNEAQ. The CDR3 runs to 16 residues. The germline V and J ends were trimmed by 5 bases and 2 bases, with 17 bases remaining between them. CDR3 loop: CASSPDRALYTDTQYF. CDR3 nucleotide sequence: TGTGCCAGCAGCCCGGATAGGGCCCTATACACAGATACGCAGTATTTT.